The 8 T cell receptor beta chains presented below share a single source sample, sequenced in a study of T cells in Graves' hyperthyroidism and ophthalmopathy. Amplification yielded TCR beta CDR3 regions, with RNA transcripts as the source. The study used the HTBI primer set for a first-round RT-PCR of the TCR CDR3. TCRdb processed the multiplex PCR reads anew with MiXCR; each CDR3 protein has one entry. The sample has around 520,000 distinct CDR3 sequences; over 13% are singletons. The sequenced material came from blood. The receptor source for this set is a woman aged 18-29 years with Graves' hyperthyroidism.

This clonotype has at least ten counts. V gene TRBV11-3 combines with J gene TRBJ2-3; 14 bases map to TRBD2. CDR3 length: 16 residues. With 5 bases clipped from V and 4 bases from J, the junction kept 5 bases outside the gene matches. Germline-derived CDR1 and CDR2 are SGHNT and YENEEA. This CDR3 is CASSPRLAGGPDTQYF. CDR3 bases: TGTGCCAGCAGCCCCCGACTAGCGGGAGGGCCAGATACGCAGTATTTT.

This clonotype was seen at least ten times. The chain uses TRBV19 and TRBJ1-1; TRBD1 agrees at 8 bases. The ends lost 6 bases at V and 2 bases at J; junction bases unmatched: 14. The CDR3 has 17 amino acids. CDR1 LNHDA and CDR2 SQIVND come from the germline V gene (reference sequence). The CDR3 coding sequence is TGTGCCAGTAGCAAGCCAGCCGGGACAGGCTACAACACTGAAGCTTTCTTT. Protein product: CASSKPAGTGYNTEAFF.

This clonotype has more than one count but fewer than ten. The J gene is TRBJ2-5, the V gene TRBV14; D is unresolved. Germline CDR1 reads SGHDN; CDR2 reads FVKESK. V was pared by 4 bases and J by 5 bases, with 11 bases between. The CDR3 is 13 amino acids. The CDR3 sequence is CASSLINRETQYF. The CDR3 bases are TGTGCCAGCAGCCTGATAAACCGGGAGACCCAGTACTTC.

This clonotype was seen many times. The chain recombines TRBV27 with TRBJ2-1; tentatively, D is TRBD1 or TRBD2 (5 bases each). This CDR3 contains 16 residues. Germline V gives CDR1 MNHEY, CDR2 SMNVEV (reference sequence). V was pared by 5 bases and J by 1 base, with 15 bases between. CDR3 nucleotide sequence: TGTGCCAGCAGTAGTAGGGACGGACATTCCTACAATGAGCAGTTCTTC. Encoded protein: CASSSRDGHSYNEQFF.

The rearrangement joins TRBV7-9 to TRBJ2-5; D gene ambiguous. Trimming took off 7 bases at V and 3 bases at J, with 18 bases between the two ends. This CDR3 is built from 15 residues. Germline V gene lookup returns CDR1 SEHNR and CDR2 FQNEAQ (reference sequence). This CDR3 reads CASTFQEKLEETQYF. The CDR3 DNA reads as TGTGCCAGCACGTTCCAGGAGAAACTCGAAGAGACCCAGTACTTC.

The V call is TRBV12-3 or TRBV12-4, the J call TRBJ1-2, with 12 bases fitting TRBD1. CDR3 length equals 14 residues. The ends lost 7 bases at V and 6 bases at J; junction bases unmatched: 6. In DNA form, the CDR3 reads TGTGCCAGCACCAGGGACAGGGGGCGTGATGGCTACACCTTC. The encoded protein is CASTRDRGRDGYTF.

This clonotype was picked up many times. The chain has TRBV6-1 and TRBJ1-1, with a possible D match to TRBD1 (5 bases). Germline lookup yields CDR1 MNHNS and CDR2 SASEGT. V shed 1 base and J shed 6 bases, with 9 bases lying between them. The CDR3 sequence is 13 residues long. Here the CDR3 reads CASSEERDAEAFF. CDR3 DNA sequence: TGTGCCAGCAGTGAAGAAAGGGACGCTGAAGCTTTCTTT.

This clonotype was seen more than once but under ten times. The CDR3 spells CATSYRVSAGNTIYF. Here the CDR3 DNA reads TGTGCCACCAGTTATAGGGTGTCGGCTGGAAACACCATATATTTT. This chain uses TRBV15 with TRBJ1-3; D unclear. Per germline, CDR1 LNHNV and CDR2 YYDKDF (reference sequence). V was trimmed by 6 bases and J by 2 bases, leaving 14 bases between them. The CDR3 sequence is 15 residues long.